These 12 T cell receptor beta chains were sequenced from one sample in a study of spatial heterogeneity in lung cancer. TCRdb re-called the 5' RACE reads with MiXCR, one entry per CDR3 protein. This sample carries tens of thousands of distinct CDR3 sequences, roughly 9.7% of them seen once, and the ten largest clones take 20% to 25%. Time point in this sample: blood at routine non-recurrence follow-up after resection. The sample in question was PBMCs, obtained at follow-up. The source is a male donor with early-stage non-small cell lung cancer.

In its sample, this clonotype was seen many times. This rearrangement joins TRBV5-1 to TRBJ2-7, with TRBD1 matching 7 bases. Germline V lookup: CDR1 SGHRS, CDR2 YFSETQ. The ends lost 4 bases at V and 3 bases at J; junction bases unmatched: 4. This CDR3 has 13 residues. The CDR3 sequence is CASSHRQGYEQYF. The CDR3 DNA sequence: TGCGCCAGCAGCCACCGACAGGGCTACGAGCAGTACTTC.

This clonotype was counted ten times or more. The chain uses TRBV4-3 and TRBJ2-1; a possible D gene is TRBD1 (5 bases). In germline, CDR1 is LGHNA, CDR2 YSLEER. Trimming pared 0 bases from V and 0 bases from J, leaving 6 bases between. The CDR3 is made up of 15 amino acids. The CDR3 protein is CASSQDRGSYNEQFF. CDR3 bases: TGCGCCAGCAGCCAAGATAGGGGCTCCTACAATGAGCAGTTCTTC.

In its sample, this clonotype was seen many times. The rearrangement joins TRBV7-9 to TRBJ2-2; 11 nucleotides align to TRBD2. Losses at the gene ends were 7 bases for V and 7 bases for J; bases not matched to a gene: 5. Per germline, CDR1 SEHNR and CDR2 FQNEAQ (reference sequence). CDR3 length: 14 amino acids. CDR3 bases: TGTGCCAGCAAGCCGGGACTAGCGGTCGGGGAGCTGTTTTTT. Translated: CASKPGLAVGELFF.

The table lists this clonotype with many counts. DNA of the CDR3: TGCAGCGTTTTGAGCAGTAGTACCCAAGAGACCCAGTACTTC. It encodes CSVLSSSTQETQYF. The rearrangement joins TRBV29-1 to TRBJ2-5; D is uncertain. Germline values: CDR1 SQVTM, CDR2 ANQGSEA. V lost 5 bases to trimming and J lost 1 base, with 14 bases between them. The CDR3 runs 14 residues.

This clonotype was recorded at least ten times. The J gene is TRBJ1-1, the V gene TRBV29-1; weak D call: TRBD1 (6 bases). The CDR3 is 18 amino acids. CDR1 is SQVTM, CDR2 ANQGSEA, per germline. V gave up 3 bases and J gave up 2 bases, with 25 bases separating them. CDR3 DNA sequence: TGCAGCGTTGAGGGCCCCCCCTCAGGGGCTCAGGCTAACACTGAAGCTTTCTTT. This sequence encodes CSVEGPPSGAQANTEAFF.

At least ten counts were recorded for this clonotype. The genes are TRBV10-3 and TRBJ1-6; 7 bases map to TRBD1. Germline V gene data show CDR1 as ENHRY and CDR2 as SYGVKD. The CDR3 is 16 residues long. Trimming removed 4 bases from V and 0 bases from J; junction bases left unmatched: 3. CDR3 nucleotides: TGTGCCATCAGTGGACAGGGTAGCTCCTATAATTCACCCCTCCACTTT. This translates into CAISGQGSSYNSPLHF.

This clonotype was counted a few times. This chain uses TRBV10-2 with TRBJ2-7, with D unresolved. The length of the CDR3 is 14 residues. V was pared by 4 bases and J by 4 bases, with 14 bases between. CDR1 and CDR2 from the germline V gene are WSHSY and SAAADI. CDR3: CASSGGLRTYEQYF. CDR3 DNA: TGCGCCAGCAGTGGCGGCCTACGAACATACGAGCAGTACTTC.

The chain couples TRBV29-1 to TRBJ2-7; 11 nucleotides line up with TRBD1. Germline lookup yields CDR1 SQVTM and CDR2 ANQGSEA. V was clipped by 6 bases and J by 4 bases; unmatched bases: 8. CDR3 length: 14 amino acids. The CDR3 DNA follows: TGCAGCGTCTCCCGGGACAGGGGGGCGTACGAGCAGTACTTC. Amino acid sequence: CSVSRDRGAYEQYF.

This clonotype has a count of ten or more. The CDR3 loop reads CASSSNRGAYGTDTQYF. The CDR3 DNA sequence: TGTGCCAGCAGTTCCAACAGGGGGGCCTATGGCACAGATACGCAGTATTTT. This chain joins TRBV6-5 and TRBJ2-3; 8 nucleotides match TRBD1. V gave up 4 bases and J gave up 1 base; unmatched junction bases: 10. This CDR3 contains 17 residues. Germline V CDR1 and CDR2: MNHEY, SVGAGI.

In its sample, this clonotype was seen many times. The chain uses TRBV20-1 and TRBJ2-3; a weak D match, TRBD2 (5 bases). The CDR3 length is 16 residues. Germline V gives CDR1 DFQATT, CDR2 SNEGSKA (reference sequence). V was clipped by 0 bases and J by 5 bases, with 18 bases between them. DNA of the CDR3: TGCAGTGCTAGAGATTCGGGAACTAGGACTTTAGATACGCAGTATTTT. Its protein is CSARDSGTRTLDTQYF.

The chain uses TRBV5-4 and TRBJ2-1; possible D gene TRBD1, 6 bases. V lost 8 bases and J 4 bases, leaving 19 bases between the germline ends. The CDR3 is 15 amino acids. Germline loops: CDR1 SGHNT, CDR2 YYREEE (reference sequence). The CDR3 DNA reads TGTGCCAGTGCGCTGGGGCAGGGGTTTTACAATGAGCAGTTCTTC. It yields the protein CASALGQGFYNEQFF.

This clonotype was detected ten times or more. For the CDR3, the DNA is TGCGCCAGCAGCTTATCGGGGGCAGGGGATACGCAGTATTTT. Translating gives CASSLSGAGDTQYF. The genes are TRBV5-1 and TRBJ2-3; D possibly matches TRBD1 or TRBD2 (6 bases each). This CDR3 comprises 14 residues. The V and J ends lost 2 bases and 6 bases respectively, with 13 bases between them. The germline gives CDR1 SGHRS, CDR2 YFSETQ.